Listed below are T cell receptor beta chains from one sample, sequenced in a study of blood T cell repertoires in COVID-19. The method was immunoSEQ multiplex PCR; TCRdb's version includes in-frame clones alone and lacks a portion of them. Of some 170,000 clones in the sample, around 80% were seen once. The sample consisted of peripheral blood. The receptors were sampled from a woman of 80 years or more with acute or convalescent COVID-19. CDR3s include the opening cysteine and the closing phenylalanine or tryptophan. A D gene is named only where the DNA matches it firmly. Some rows have no size entry. The others give once, few or many, or a class for an expanded clone.

V,size,J,D,CDR3,DNA
TRBV30,-,TRBJ2-7,TRBD2,CAWSVLVGLAGGYELYEQYF,TGTGCCTGGAGTGTACTAGTTGGCCTAGCGGGAGGATATGAGTTATACGAGCAGTACTTC
TRBV3-1/TRBV3-2,-,TRBJ1-2,-,CASSQTTDSTERYTF,TGTGCCAGCAGCCAAACGACAGACTCCACGGAACGCTACACCTTC
TRBV3-1/TRBV3-2,-,TRBJ2-5,TRBD2,CASSRSGGARSEATQYF,TGTGCCAGCAGCCGGTCGGGGGGAGCGAGAAGTGAGGCGACCCAGTACTTC
TRBV5-6,-,TRBJ2-1,-,CASSLGRAYNEQFF,TGTGCCAGCAGCTTAGGGAGAGCCTACAATGAGCAGTTCTTC
TRBV5-1,-,TRBJ2-7,-,CASSLAFSAYEQYF,TGCGCCAGCAGCTTGGCTTTTTCCGCCTACGAGCAGTACTTC
TRBV19,-,TRBJ1-2,-,CASQTGRAGYTF,TGTGCCAGTCAGACAGGCCGGGCTGGCTACACCTTC
TRBV4-1,once,TRBJ2-7,-,CASSQLTSSYEQYF,TGCGCCAGCAGCCAATTGACTAGTTCCTACGAGCAGTACTTC
TRBV3-1/TRBV3-2,-,TRBJ2-1,TRBD2,CASSQDGTRRSHNEQFF,TGTGCCAGCAGCCAAGATGGGACTAGGCGGTCCCACAATGAGCAGTTCTTC
TRBV28,once,TRBJ1-6,-,CASSFHQGLGSPLHF,TGTGCCAGCAGTTTTCATCAGGGGCTAGGTTCACCCCTCCACTTT
TRBV28,-,TRBJ2-4,-,CASSSSRQGGNIQYF,TGTGCCAGCAGTTCCTCCAGACAGGGAGGAAACATTCAGTACTTC
TRBV6-1,-,TRBJ1-5,-,CASSEAGRGLGWQPQHF,TGTGCCAGCAGTGAAGCAGGGAGGGGTCTGGGGTGGCAGCCCCAGCATTTT
TRBV11-1,few,TRBJ1-2,TRBD1,CASSLNGMGQGGGYTF,TGTGCCAGCAGCTTGAATGGAATGGGACAGGGGGGCGGCTACACCTTC
TRBV27,-,TRBJ2-7,TRBD1,CASNAGPGQGPPYEQYF,TGTGCCAGCAACGCAGGACCGGGACAGGGGCCCCCCTACGAGCAGTACTTC
TRBV19,once,TRBJ2-2,-,CASSIVGSGAGTGELFF,TGTGCCAGTAGTATAGTAGGATCGGGTGCGGGCACCGGGGAGCTGTTTTTT
TRBV20-1,-,TRBJ2-1,-,CSAADTVQVF,TGCAGTGCCGCCGACACCGTGCAGGTCTTC
TRBV7-2,-,TRBJ1-2,-,CASSLAAGGAGGYTF,TGTGCCAGCAGCTTAGCGGCGGGGGGGGCCGGTGGCTACACCTTC
TRBV5-6,-,TRBJ2-3,TRBD1,CASSLWLGQGARDTQYF,TGTGCCAGCAGCTTGTGGTTGGGACAGGGGGCGCGAGATACGCAGTATTTT
TRBV6-4,once,TRBJ1-6,-,CASSNSAGSSPLHF,TGTGCCAGCAGTAACTCCGCAGGGTCTTCACCCCTCCACTTT
TRBV7-2,-,TRBJ1-5,-,CASSLGQSPNQPQHF,TGTGCCAGCAGCTTAGGACAGTCACCTAATCAGCCCCAGCATTTT
TRBV3-1/TRBV3-2,-,TRBJ2-1,TRBD2,CASSLQLASNEQFF,TGTGCCAGCAGCCTACAACTAGCGAGCAATGAGCAGTTCTTC
TRBV7-9,-,TRBJ1-6,TRBD1,CASSPGQARNSPLHF,TGTGCCAGCAGCCCAGGACAGGCGAGGAATTCACCCCTCCACTTT
TRBV5-1,-,TRBJ2-3,TRBD1,CASSLVIGQGRADTQYF,TGCGCCAGCAGCTTGGTTATCGGACAGGGGAGAGCAGATACGCAGTATTTT
TRBV2,-,TRBJ1-4,TRBD1,CASRGQASLNEKLFF,TGTGCCAGCAGAGGACAGGCTTCACTTAATGAAAAACTGTTTTTT
TRBV9,-,TRBJ1-1,TRBD1,CASSPLQGTNTEAFF,TGTGCCAGCAGCCCTCTACAGGGGACGAACACTGAAGCTTTCTTT
TRBV5-1,-,TRBJ2-3,TRBD2,CASSLDTSVRGTDTQYF,TGCGCCAGCAGCTTGGACACTAGCGTTCGTGGCACAGATACGCAGTATTTT
TRBV14,-,TRBJ2-5,TRBD1,CASSQGQFGDRGVETQYF,TGTGCCAGCAGCCAAGGTCAATTCGGGGACAGGGGTGTAGAGACCCAGTACTTC
TRBV5-6,-,TRBJ1-5,-,CASSLGLRDQPQHF,TGTGCCAGCAGCTTGGGACTGAGGGATCAGCCCCAGCATTTT
TRBV27,few,TRBJ1-2,-,CASSAQGRDYGYTF,TGTGCCAGCAGTGCCCAGGGGCGGGACTATGGCTACACCTTC
TRBV15,few,TRBJ2-1,TRBD2,CATSRLGRTSNEQFF,TGTGCCACCAGCCGCCTCGGCAGGACTAGCAATGAGCAGTTCTTC
TRBV28,few,TRBJ2-5,-,CASRPTGAWEERETQYF,TGTGCCAGCAGACCTACAGGGGCGTGGGAGGAGAGAGAGACCCAGTACTTC
TRBV6-5,-,TRBJ1-4,TRBD1,CASAQGGTNEKLFF,TGTGCCAGCGCACAGGGGGGCACTAATGAAAAACTGTTTTTT
TRBV3-1/TRBV3-2,-,TRBJ2-7,-,CASSQGVGDRQYF,TGTGCCAGCAGCCAAGGGGTCGGGGATCGGCAGTACTTC
TRBV7-9,-,TRBJ2-1,-,CASSLEARAAEQFF,TGTGCCAGCAGCTTAGAAGCCAGGGCTGCTGAGCAGTTCTTC
TRBV6-2/TRBV6-3,-,TRBJ1-3,TRBD1,CASSYSGTGSNTIYF,TGTGCCAGCAGTTACTCCGGGACAGGGAGCAACACCATATATTTT
TRBV12-5,-,TRBJ2-7,-,CASGLGQPSSYEQYF,TGTGCTAGTGGTTTGGGACAGCCGAGCTCCTACGAGCAGTACTTC
TRBV27,few,TRBJ1-6,TRBD1,CASSLIALGQSSYNSPLHF,TGTGCCAGCAGTTTAATAGCTCTGGGACAGAGCTCCTATAATTCACCCCTCCACTTT
TRBV4-1,-,TRBJ1-2,TRBD1,CASSPGVQGAYGYTF,TGCGCCAGCAGCCCGGGGGTACAGGGGGCCTATGGCTACACCTTC
TRBV5-4,-,TRBJ2-1,TRBD2,CASSAGLAGGPIEQFF,TGTGCCAGCAGCGCAGGACTAGCGGGAGGGCCCATTGAGCAGTTCTTC
TRBV5-1,-,TRBJ1-4,-,CASSLQGSTNEKLFF,TGCGCCAGCAGCTTACAGGGCTCAACTAATGAAAAACTGTTTTTT
TRBV2,-,TRBJ1-5,-,CASSEYPSNQPQHF,TGTGCCAGCAGTGAATATCCTAGCAATCAGCCCCAGCATTTT
TRBV6-2/TRBV6-3,-,TRBJ2-7,-,CASSSGREKYEQYF,TGTGCCAGCAGCTCAGGTCGGGAGAAATACGAGCAGTACTTC
TRBV10-3,-,TRBJ2-1,TRBD2,CAISESGGGAYNEQFF,TGTGCCATCAGTGAGTCGGGCGGGGGGGCCTACAATGAGCAGTTCTTC
TRBV3-1/TRBV3-2,-,TRBJ2-7,-,CASSQGTRVYEQYF,TGTGCCAGCAGCCAAGGAACCAGGGTATACGAGCAGTACTTC
TRBV1,-,TRBJ2-7,-,CTSSQDSSVGGRIYEQYF,TGCACCAGCAGCCAAGATTCCTCGGTGGGCGGGAGGATCTACGAGCAGTACTTC
TRBV7-2,-,TRBJ2-1,TRBD1,CASSPDRNYNEQFF,TGTGCCAGCAGCCCGGACAGGAACTACAATGAGCAGTTCTTC
TRBV18,-,TRBJ1-4,-,CASSPRGETEYEKLFF,TGTGCCAGCTCACCACGGGGGGAGACAGAGTATGAAAAACTGTTTTTT
TRBV5-8,-,TRBJ1-5,-,CASTETGAGNQPQHF,TGTGCCAGCACCGAGACAGGCGCTGGGAATCAGCCCCAGCATTTT
TRBV7-6,-,TRBJ2-5,-,CASSLFVNSPETQYF,TGTGCCAGCAGCTTATTCGTAAACAGTCCGGAGACCCAGTACTTC
TRBV7-9,-,TRBJ1-2,-,CASSHTPSSTGSHGYTF,TGTGCCAGCAGCCATACCCCGTCAAGTACAGGGTCTCATGGCTACACCTTC
TRBV10-3,-,TRBJ2-1,TRBD2,CAISESNGGGAIEQFF,TGTGCCATCAGTGAGTCGAATGGCGGGGGGGCGATTGAGCAGTTCTTC
TRBV4-1,-,TRBJ2-7,-,CASSQDGGGPYEQYF,TGCGCCAGCAGCCAAGATGGGGGGGGGCCCTACGAGCAGTACTTC
TRBV2,-,TRBJ2-3,TRBD2,CASKAGGLADTQYF,TGTGCCAGCAAAGCGGGAGGGCTCGCAGATACGCAGTATTTT
TRBV5-1,-,TRBJ2-1,TRBD2,CASNPGGPSSYNEQFF,TGCGCCAGCAACCCGGGGGGGCCTAGCTCCTACAATGAGCAGTTCTTC
TRBV21-1,-,TRBJ2-3,-,CASSSLRRSSHSTDTQYF,TGTGCCAGCAGCTCTCTTCGACGGAGTTCCCATAGCACAGATACGCAGTATTTT
TRBV20-1,-,TRBJ2-7,TRBD2,CSASPSGGTSGYEQYF,TGCAGTGCTAGTCCTAGCGGGGGGACAAGTGGCTACGAGCAGTACTTC